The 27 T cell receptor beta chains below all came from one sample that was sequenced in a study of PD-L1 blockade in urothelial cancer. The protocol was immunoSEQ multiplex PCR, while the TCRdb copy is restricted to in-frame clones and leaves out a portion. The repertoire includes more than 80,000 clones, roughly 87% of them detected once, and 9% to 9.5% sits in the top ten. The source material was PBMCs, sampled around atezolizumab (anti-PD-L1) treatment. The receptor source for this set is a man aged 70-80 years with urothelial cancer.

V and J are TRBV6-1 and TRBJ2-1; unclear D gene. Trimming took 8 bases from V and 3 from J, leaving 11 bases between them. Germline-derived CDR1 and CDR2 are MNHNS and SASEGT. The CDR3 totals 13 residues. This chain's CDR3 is CASFEEFYNEQFF. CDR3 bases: TGTGCCAGCTTCGAGGAGTTCTACAATGAGCAGTTCTTC.

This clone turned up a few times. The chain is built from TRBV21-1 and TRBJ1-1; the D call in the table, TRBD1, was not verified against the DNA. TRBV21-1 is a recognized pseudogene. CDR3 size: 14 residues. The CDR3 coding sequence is TGTGCCAGCAGCAGGGGGCAGGGGAACACTGAAGCTTTCTTT. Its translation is CASSRGQGNTEAFF.

The CDR3 spells CASSYGGNYGYTF. The CDR3, as DNA: TGTGCCAGCAGCTACGGGGGGAACTATGGCTACACCTTC. The chain combines TRBV6-1 with TRBJ1-2; tentative D call: TRBD1 (5 bases). The CDR3 runs to 13 residues. Between the trimmed V and J ends, which lost 6 bases and 2 bases, there was a span of 10 bases. The germline gives CDR1 MNHNS, CDR2 SASEGT.

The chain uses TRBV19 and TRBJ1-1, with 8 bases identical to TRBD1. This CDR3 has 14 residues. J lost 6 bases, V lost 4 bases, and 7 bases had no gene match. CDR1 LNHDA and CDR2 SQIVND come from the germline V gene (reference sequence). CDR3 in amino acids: CASSTAGTGPEAFF. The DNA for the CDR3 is TGTGCCAGTAGTACAGCCGGGACAGGCCCTGAAGCTTTCTTT.

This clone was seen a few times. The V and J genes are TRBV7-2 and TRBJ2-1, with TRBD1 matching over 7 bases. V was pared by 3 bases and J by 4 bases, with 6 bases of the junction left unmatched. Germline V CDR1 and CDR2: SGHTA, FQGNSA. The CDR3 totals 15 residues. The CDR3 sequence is CASSFSRTGYNEQFF. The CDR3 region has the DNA TGTGCCAGCAGCTTCAGCAGGACAGGATACAATGAGCAGTTCTTC.

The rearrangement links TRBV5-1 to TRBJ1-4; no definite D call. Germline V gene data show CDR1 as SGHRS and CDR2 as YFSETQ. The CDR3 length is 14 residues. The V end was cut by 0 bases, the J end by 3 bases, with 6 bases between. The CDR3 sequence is CASSLGESNEKLFF. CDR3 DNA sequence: TGCGCCAGCAGCTTGGGCGAATCTAATGAAAAACTGTTTTTT. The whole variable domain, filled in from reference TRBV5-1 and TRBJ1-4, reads KAGVTQTPRYLIKTRGQQVTLSCSPISGHRSVSWYQQTPGQGLQFLFEYFSETQRNKGNFPGRFSGRQFSNSRSEMNVSTLELGDSALYLCASSLGESNEKLFFGSGTQLSVL.

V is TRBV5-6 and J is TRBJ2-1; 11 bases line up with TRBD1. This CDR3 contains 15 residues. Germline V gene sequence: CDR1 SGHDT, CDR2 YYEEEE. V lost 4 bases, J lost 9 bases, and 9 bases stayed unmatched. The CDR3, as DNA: TGTGCCAGCAGCACAGGGACAGGGGGATATGTTGAGCAGTTCTTC. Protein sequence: CASSTGTGGYVEQFF. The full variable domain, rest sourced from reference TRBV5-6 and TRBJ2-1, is DAGVTQSPTHLIKTRGQQVTLRCSPKSGHDTVSWYQQALGQGPQFIFQYYEEEERQRGNFPDRFSGHQFPNYSSELNVNALLLGDSALYLCASSTGTGGYVEQFFGPGTRLTVL.

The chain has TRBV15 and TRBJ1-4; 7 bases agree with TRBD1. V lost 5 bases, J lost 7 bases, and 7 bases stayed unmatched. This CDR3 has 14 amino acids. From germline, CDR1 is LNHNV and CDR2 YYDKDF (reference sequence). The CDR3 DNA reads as TGTGCCACCAGCCAAGACAGGGCAACTGAAAAACTGTTTTTT. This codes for CATSQDRATEKLFF.

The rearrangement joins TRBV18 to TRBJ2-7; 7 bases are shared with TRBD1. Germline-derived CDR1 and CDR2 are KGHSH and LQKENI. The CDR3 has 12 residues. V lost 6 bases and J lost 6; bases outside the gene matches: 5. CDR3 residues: CASSTGAGEQYF. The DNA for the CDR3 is TGTGCCAGCTCTACAGGGGCTGGCGAGCAGTACTTC.

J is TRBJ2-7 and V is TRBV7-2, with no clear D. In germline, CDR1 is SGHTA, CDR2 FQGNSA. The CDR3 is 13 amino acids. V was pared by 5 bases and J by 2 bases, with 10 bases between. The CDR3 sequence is CASSVLSAYEQYF. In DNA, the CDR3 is TGTGCCAGCAGCGTATTGTCTGCCTACGAGCAGTACTTC.

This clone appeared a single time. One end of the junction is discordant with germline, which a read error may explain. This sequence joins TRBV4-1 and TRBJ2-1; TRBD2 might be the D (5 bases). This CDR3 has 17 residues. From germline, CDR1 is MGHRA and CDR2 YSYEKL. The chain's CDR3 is CASSQGRVGRSYNEQFF. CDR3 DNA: TGCGCCAGCAGTCAAGGGCGGGTGGGAAGGTCCTACAATGAGCAGTTCTTC.

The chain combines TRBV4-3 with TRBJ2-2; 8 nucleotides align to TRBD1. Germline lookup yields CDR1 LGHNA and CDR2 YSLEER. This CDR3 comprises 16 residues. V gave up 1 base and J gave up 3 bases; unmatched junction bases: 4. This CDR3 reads CASSQGTGQDTGELFF. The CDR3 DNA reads TGCGCCAGCAGCCAAGGAACGGGACAGGACACCGGGGAGCTGTTTTTT.

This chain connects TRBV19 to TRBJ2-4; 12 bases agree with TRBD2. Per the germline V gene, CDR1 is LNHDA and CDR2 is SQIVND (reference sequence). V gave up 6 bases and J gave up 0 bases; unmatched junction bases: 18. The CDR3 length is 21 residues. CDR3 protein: CASSHTTSGRIGTLAKNIQYF. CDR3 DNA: TGTGCCAGTAGCCATACGACTAGCGGGAGAATAGGGACCCTAGCCAAAAACATTCAGTACTTC.

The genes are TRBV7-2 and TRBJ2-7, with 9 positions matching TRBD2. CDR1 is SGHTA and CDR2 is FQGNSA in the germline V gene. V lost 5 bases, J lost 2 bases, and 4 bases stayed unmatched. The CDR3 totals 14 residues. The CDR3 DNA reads TGTGCCAGCAGCCCCCAGCGGGAGGCCTACGAGCAGTACTTC. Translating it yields CASSPQREAYEQYF. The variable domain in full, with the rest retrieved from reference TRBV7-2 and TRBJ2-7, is GAGVSQSPSNKVTEKGKDVELRCDPISGHTALYWYRQSLGQGLEFLIYFQGNSAPDKSGLPSDRFSAERTGGSVSTLTIQRTQQEDSAVYLCASSPQREAYEQYFGPGTRLTVT.

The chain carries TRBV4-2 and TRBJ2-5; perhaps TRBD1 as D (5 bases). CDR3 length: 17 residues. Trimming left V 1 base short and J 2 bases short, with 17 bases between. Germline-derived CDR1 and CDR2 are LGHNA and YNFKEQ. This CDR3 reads CASSQGQGAPPQETQYF. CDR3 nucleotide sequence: TGTGCCAGCAGCCAAGGTCAGGGCGCCCCACCTCAAGAGACCCAGTACTTC.

CDR3 nucleotide sequence: TGTGCCAGCAGTGAAGCGCGACTAGCGGGGGAGCAGTACTTC. Translation gives CASSEARLAGEQYF. The chain uses TRBV6-1 and TRBJ2-7; 11 nucleotides align to TRBD2. The CDR3 has 14 amino acids. Per germline, CDR1 MNHNS and CDR2 SASEGT. V lost 0 bases, J lost 7 bases, and 2 bases stayed unmatched.

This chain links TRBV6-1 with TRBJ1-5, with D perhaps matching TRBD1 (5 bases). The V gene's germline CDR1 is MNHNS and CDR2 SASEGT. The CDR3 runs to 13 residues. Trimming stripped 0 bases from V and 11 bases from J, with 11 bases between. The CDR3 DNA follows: TGTGCCAGCAGTGAAGCTGGGGAGGGGACCCAGCATTTT. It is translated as CASSEAGEGTQHF.

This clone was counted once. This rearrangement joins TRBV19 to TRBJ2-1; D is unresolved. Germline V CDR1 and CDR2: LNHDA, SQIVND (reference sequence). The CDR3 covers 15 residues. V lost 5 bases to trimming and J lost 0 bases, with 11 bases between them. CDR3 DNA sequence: TGTGCCAGTAGTCCAGGATTTAGCTCCTACAATGAGCAGTTCTTC. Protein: CASSPGFSSYNEQFF.

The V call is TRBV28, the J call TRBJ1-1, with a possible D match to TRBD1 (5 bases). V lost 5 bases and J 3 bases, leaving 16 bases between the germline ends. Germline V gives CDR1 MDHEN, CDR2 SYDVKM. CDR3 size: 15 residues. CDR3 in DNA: TGTGCCAGCAGTCCCCCCCCCAGGGAGGACACTGAAGCTTTCTTT. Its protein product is CASSPPPREDTEAFF.

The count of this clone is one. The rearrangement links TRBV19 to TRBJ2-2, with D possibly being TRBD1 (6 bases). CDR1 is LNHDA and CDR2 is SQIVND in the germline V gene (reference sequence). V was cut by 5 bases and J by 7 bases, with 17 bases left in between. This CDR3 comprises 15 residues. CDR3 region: CASSVGTRGFGELFF. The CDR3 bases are TGTGCCAGTAGTGTAGGGACAAGGGGCTTCGGGGAGCTGTTTTTT.

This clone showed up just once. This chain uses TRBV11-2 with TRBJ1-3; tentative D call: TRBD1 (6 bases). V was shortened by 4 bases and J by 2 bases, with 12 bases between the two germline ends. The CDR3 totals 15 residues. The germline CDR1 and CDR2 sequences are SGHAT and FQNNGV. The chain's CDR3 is CASSSPGDPGNTIYF. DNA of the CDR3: TGTGCCAGCAGCTCGCCAGGGGATCCTGGAAACACCATATATTTT.

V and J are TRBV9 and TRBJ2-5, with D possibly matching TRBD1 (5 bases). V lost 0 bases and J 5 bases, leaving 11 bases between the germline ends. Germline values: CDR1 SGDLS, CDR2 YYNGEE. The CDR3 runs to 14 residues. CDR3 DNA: TGTGCCAGCAGCGTAGGATGGGGCTATGAGACCCAGTACTTC. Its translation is CASSVGWGYETQYF.

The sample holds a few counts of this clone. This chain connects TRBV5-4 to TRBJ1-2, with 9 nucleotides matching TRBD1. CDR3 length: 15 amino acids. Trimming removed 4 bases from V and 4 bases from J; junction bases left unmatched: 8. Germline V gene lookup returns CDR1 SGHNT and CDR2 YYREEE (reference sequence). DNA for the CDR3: TGTGCCAGCAGCATTCCGGGACAGGGCTTCTATGGCTACACCTTC. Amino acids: CASSIPGQGFYGYTF.

The CDR3 sequence is CASSLDPTRANTGELFF. DNA of the CDR3: TGTGCCAGCAGCTTAGACCCTACTAGGGCGAACACCGGGGAGCTGTTTTTT. The chain employs TRBV11-3 and TRBJ2-2, with a possible D match to TRBD2 (5 bases). The CDR3 is 17 amino acids. In germline, CDR1 is SGHNT, CDR2 YENEEA. Trimming took 0 bases from V and 0 from J, leaving 11 bases between them.

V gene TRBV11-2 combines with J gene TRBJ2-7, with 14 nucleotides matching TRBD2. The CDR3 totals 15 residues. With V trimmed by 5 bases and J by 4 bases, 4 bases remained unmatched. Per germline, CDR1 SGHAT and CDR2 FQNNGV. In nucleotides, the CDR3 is TGTGCCAGCAGCCCAGGGACTAGCGGGAGTTACGAGCAGTACTTC. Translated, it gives CASSPGTSGSYEQYF. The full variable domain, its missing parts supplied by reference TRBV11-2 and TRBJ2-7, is EAGVAQSPRYKIIEKRQSVAFWCNPISGHATLYWYQQILGQGPKLLIQFQNNGVVDDSQLPKDRFSAERLKGVDSTLKIQPAKLEDSAVYLCASSPGTSGSYEQYFGPGTRLTVT.

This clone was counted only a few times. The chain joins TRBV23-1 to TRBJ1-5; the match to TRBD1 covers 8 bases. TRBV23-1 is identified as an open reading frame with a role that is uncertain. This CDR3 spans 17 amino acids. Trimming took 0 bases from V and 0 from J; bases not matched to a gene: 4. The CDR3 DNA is TGCGCCAGCAGTCAATCCCGGACAGGGTATAGCAATCAGCCCCAGCATTTT. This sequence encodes CASSQSRTGYSNQPQHF.

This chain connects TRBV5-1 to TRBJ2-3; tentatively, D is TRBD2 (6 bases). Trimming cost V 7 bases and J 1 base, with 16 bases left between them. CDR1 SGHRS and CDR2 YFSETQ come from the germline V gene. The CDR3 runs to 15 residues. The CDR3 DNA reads TGCGCCAGCCTTTTAAGTCCGGGGGGCACAGATACGCAGTATTTT. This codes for CASLLSPGGTDTQYF.